These T cell receptor beta chains were read from a single sample in a study of blood T cell repertoires in acute mononucleosis. Profiled with immunoSEQ multiplex PCR; TCRdb holds only in-frame clones, not every one. Of approximately 1,800 clones listed, 20% are singletons. The specimen was EBV YVL epitope tetramer+ CD8+ T cells sorted from PBMCs, collected during convalescence from infectious mononucleosis. These receptors all come from a woman between 18 and 29 years old with infectious mononucleosis caused by EBV. The CDR3 runs from the conserved cysteine through the conserved F or W. D genes are given only for firm matches. Where a row states a size, it is once, few, many or the class of an expanded clone; other rows omit it.

clone size: medium-sized; J gene: TRBJ2-7; V gene: TRBV4-1; D gene: TRBD1; CDR3 protein: CASSQDRDSYEQYF; CDR3 DNA: TGCGCCAGCAGCCAGGACAGGGACTCCTACGAGCAGTACTTC
clone size: few; J gene: TRBJ2-5; V gene: TRBV2; D gene: NA; CDR3 protein: CASSAQMEQYF; CDR3 DNA: TGTGCCAGCAGTGCGCAAATGGAGCAGTACTTC
clone size: NA; J gene: TRBJ2-7; V gene: TRBV25-1; D gene: TRBD1; CDR3 protein: CASSFGQGVYEQYF; CDR3 DNA: TGTGCCAGCAGCTTTGGACAGGGGGTCTACGAGCAGTACTTC
clone size: few; J gene: TRBJ2-6; V gene: TRBV29-1; D gene: NA; CDR3 protein: CRVGVRGGSGANVLTF; CDR3 DNA: TGCCGCGTTGGAGTAAGGGGGGGATCTGGGGCCAACGTCCTGACTTTC
clone size: NA; J gene: TRBJ2-7; V gene: TRBV28; D gene: NA; CDR3 protein: CASSRGYQTYEQYF; CDR3 DNA: TGTGCCAGCAGCAGGGGTTACCAAACCTACGAGCAGTACTTC
clone size: few; J gene: TRBJ2-4; V gene: TRBV23-1; D gene: NA; CDR3 protein: CAKNIQYF; CDR3 DNA: TGCGCCAAAAACATTCAGTACTTC
clone size: NA; J gene: TRBJ2-1; V gene: TRBV27; D gene: NA; CDR3 protein: CASSLPGQKAGEQFF; CDR3 DNA: TGTGCCAGCAGTTTACCGGGACAGAAGGCGGGAGAGCAGTTCTTC
clone size: many; J gene: TRBJ2-7; V gene: TRBV27; D gene: NA; CDR3 protein: CASSRGYQTYEQYF; CDR3 DNA: TGTGCCAGCAGCAGGGGTTACCAAACCTACGAGCAGTACTTC
clone size: NA; J gene: TRBJ2-7; V gene: TRBV27; D gene: TRBD1; CDR3 protein: CASSPTAGTDYEQYF; CDR3 DNA: TGTGCCAGCAGTCCGACCGCCGGGACAGACTACGAGCAGTACTTC
clone size: NA; J gene: TRBJ2-7; V gene: TRBV5-6; D gene: NA; CDR3 protein: CASSPIRGSSYEQYF; CDR3 DNA: TGTGCCAGCAGCCCCATCAGAGGGTCCTCCTACGAGCAGTACTTC
clone size: NA; J gene: TRBJ2-1; V gene: TRBV6-1; D gene: TRBD1; CDR3 protein: CASSFRDRVEKQFF; CDR3 DNA: TGTGCCAGCAGCTTCCGGGACAGGGTAGAAAAGCAGTTCTTC
clone size: many; J gene: TRBJ2-7; V gene: TRBV2; D gene: NA; CDR3 protein: CASSYQGSYEQYF; CDR3 DNA: TGTGCCAGCAGTTACCAGGGTTCCTACGAGCAGTACTTC
clone size: medium-sized; J gene: TRBJ2-7; V gene: TRBV11-2; D gene: TRBD1; CDR3 protein: CASSQTPTGADEQYF; CDR3 DNA: TGTGCCAGCAGCCAAACCCCGACAGGGGCGGACGAGCAGTACTTC
clone size: NA; J gene: TRBJ1-1; V gene: TRBV6-5; D gene: NA; CDR3 protein: CASTPLDWHEAFF; CDR3 DNA: TGTGCCAGCACCCCCCTGGACTGGCATGAAGCTTTCTTT
clone size: many; J gene: TRBJ1-1; V gene: TRBV7-2; D gene: TRBD1; CDR3 protein: CASSLSPDRLNTEAFF; CDR3 DNA: TGTGCCAGCAGCTTATCCCCGGACAGGCTGAACACTGAAGCTTTCTTT
clone size: NA; J gene: TRBJ2-5; V gene: TRBV25-1; D gene: NA; CDR3 protein: CASSAQMEQYF; CDR3 DNA: TGTGCCAGCAGTGCGCAAATGGAGCAGTACTTC
clone size: NA; J gene: TRBJ1-2; V gene: TRBV29-1; D gene: NA; CDR3 protein: CSVDSGQSNTF; CDR3 DNA: TGCAGCGTTGATTCAGGACAGAGTAACACCTTC
clone size: few; J gene: TRBJ2-3; V gene: TRBV11-2; D gene: NA; CDR3 protein: CASNERYF; CDR3 DNA: TGTGCCAGCAATGAACGGTATTTT
clone size: few; J gene: TRBJ2-7; V gene: TRBV5-4; D gene: NA; CDR3 protein: CASLFQKQGESYEQYF; CDR3 DNA: TGTGCCAGCTTGTTCCAAAAACAGGGCGAGTCCTACGAGCAGTACTTC
clone size: many; J gene: TRBJ2-7; V gene: TRBV6-6; D gene: TRBD1; CDR3 protein: CASSPTAGTDYEQYF; CDR3 DNA: TGTGCCAGCAGTCCGACCGCCGGGACAGACTACGAGCAGTACTTC
clone size: few; J gene: TRBJ2-7; V gene: TRBV4-1; D gene: TRBD2; CDR3 protein: CASSLGATSRSYEQYF; CDR3 DNA: TGTGCCAGCAGCTTAGGCGCGACTAGCAGGTCCTACGAGCAGTACTTC
clone size: NA; J gene: TRBJ2-2; V gene: TRBV29-1; D gene: NA; CDR3 protein: CSVGLVDTGELFF; CDR3 DNA: TGCAGCGTTGGTCTAGTGGACACCGGGGAGCTGTTTTTT
clone size: few; J gene: TRBJ2-7; V gene: TRBV2; D gene: NA; CDR3 protein: CASLSLAGEQYF; CDR3 DNA: TGTGCCAGCCTTTCCTTGGCCGGCGAGCAGTACTTC
clone size: NA; J gene: TRBJ2-1; V gene: TRBV29-1; D gene: NA; CDR3 protein: CSVVMVLLNEQFF; CDR3 DNA: TGCAGCGTTGTGATGGTACTTTTGAATGAGCAGTTCTTC
clone size: few; J gene: TRBJ2-5; V gene: TRBV7-7; D gene: NA; CDR3 protein: CASSLIAAHSQETQYF; CDR3 DNA: TGTGCCAGCAGCTTAATTGCGGCCCACTCCCAAGAGACCCAGTACTTC
clone size: NA; J gene: TRBJ2-3; V gene: TRBV14; D gene: NA; CDR3 protein: CASSQGRFPRADTQYF; CDR3 DNA: TGTGCCAGCAGCCAAGGGAGGTTTCCTCGCGCTGATACGCAGTATTTT
clone size: NA; J gene: TRBJ2-2; V gene: TRBV2; D gene: TRBD1; CDR3 protein: CASSSPRGTGGRDTGELFF; CDR3 DNA: TGTGCCAGCAGCTCCCCTAGGGGAACAGGGGGCAGAGACACCGGGGAGCTGTTTTTT
clone size: NA; J gene: TRBJ2-6; V gene: TRBV11-3; D gene: NA; CDR3 protein: CASSQGAGANVLTF; CDR3 DNA: TGTGCCAGCAGCCAAGGGGCTGGGGCCAACGTCCTGACTTTC
clone size: NA; J gene: TRBJ2-5; V gene: TRBV11-2; D gene: NA; CDR3 protein: CASMREAGQETQYF; CDR3 DNA: TGTGCCAGCATGAGGGAGGCGGGGCAAGAGACCCAGTACTTC
clone size: NA; J gene: TRBJ2-7; V gene: TRBV29-1; D gene: TRBD2; CDR3 protein: CSVEEGKRGYEQYF; CDR3 DNA: TGCAGCGTTGAAGAGGGCAAGCGGGGCTACGAGCAGTACTTC
clone size: few; J gene: TRBJ2-1; V gene: TRBV29-1; D gene: NA; CDR3 protein: CSVGLALYIELFF; CDR3 DNA: TGCAGCGTTGGGCTGGCCCTTTACATTGAGCTGTTCTTC
clone size: many; J gene: TRBJ2-7; V gene: TRBV7-2; D gene: TRBD1; CDR3 protein: CASSQTPTGADEQYF; CDR3 DNA: TGTGCCAGCAGCCAAACCCCGACAGGGGCGGACGAGCAGTACTTC
clone size: many; J gene: TRBJ2-1; V gene: TRBV6-1; D gene: NA; CDR3 protein: CASWRVNNEQFF; CDR3 DNA: TGTGCCAGCTGGAGGGTAAACAATGAGCAGTTCTTC
clone size: NA; J gene: TRBJ2-1; V gene: TRBV5-4; D gene: TRBD2; CDR3 protein: CASPLAGGPITSYNEQFF; CDR3 DNA: TGTGCCAGCCCACTAGCGGGGGGCCCCATCACATCCTACAATGAGCAGTTCTTC
clone size: large; J gene: TRBJ1-5; V gene: TRBV19; D gene: NA; CDR3 protein: CASNPWEGSNQPQHF; CDR3 DNA: TGTGCCAGTAATCCATGGGAGGGAAGCAATCAGCCCCAGCATTTT
clone size: few; J gene: TRBJ2-7; V gene: TRBV5-6; D gene: TRBD2; CDR3 protein: CASSWTSSYEQYF; CDR3 DNA: TGTGCCAGCAGCTGGACTAGCTCCTACGAGCAGTACTTC
clone size: few; J gene: TRBJ2-7; V gene: TRBV6-1; D gene: NA; CDR3 protein: CASSAPPTEAYEQYF; CDR3 DNA: TGTGCCAGCAGTGCCCCCCCGACAGAGGCCTACGAGCAGTACTTC
clone size: few; J gene: TRBJ2-1; V gene: TRBV30; D gene: NA; CDR3 protein: CAWNDGPNYNEQFF; CDR3 DNA: TGTGCCTGGAATGATGGTCCAAACTACAATGAGCAGTTCTTC
clone size: NA; J gene: TRBJ1-2; V gene: TRBV30; D gene: NA; CDR3 protein: CAWAPVGNYVYTF; CDR3 DNA: TGTGCCTGGGCCCCTGTAGGTAACTATGTCTACACCTTC
clone size: NA; J gene: TRBJ1-1; V gene: TRBV25-1; D gene: NA; CDR3 protein: CASSLGPGTEAFF; CDR3 DNA: TGTGCCAGCAGTTTAGGTCCAGGTACGGAAGCTTTCTTT
clone size: many; J gene: TRBJ2-7; V gene: TRBV6-5; D gene: TRBD1; CDR3 protein: CASSFGQGVYEQYF; CDR3 DNA: TGTGCCAGCAGCTTTGGACAGGGGGTCTACGAGCAGTACTTC
clone size: few; J gene: TRBJ2-1; V gene: TRBV29-1; D gene: TRBD2; CDR3 protein: CSVAAGGLNEQFF; CDR3 DNA: TGCAGCGTTGCAGCGGGAGGTCTTAATGAGCAGTTCTTC
clone size: few; J gene: TRBJ1-1; V gene: TRBV27; D gene: NA; CDR3 protein: CASSLMNREDNGWVAFF; CDR3 DNA: TGTGCCAGCAGTTTAATGAACAGGGAGGATAATGGTTGGGTCGCTTTCTTT
clone size: many; J gene: TRBJ2-7; V gene: TRBV11-2; D gene: NA; CDR3 protein: CASSYQGSYEQYF; CDR3 DNA: TGTGCCAGCAGTTACCAGGGTTCCTACGAGCAGTACTTC